The clone carrying this TCR beta chain was observed a handful of times. This entry belongs to a study of blood T cell repertoires in COVID-19. From germline, CDR1 is ENHRY and CDR2 SYGVKD. The ends lost 3 bases at V and 6 bases at J; junction bases unmatched: 9. The CDR3 sequence is 15 residues long. TCRdb's table, derived via immunoSEQ multiplex PCR, lists solely in-frame clones and lacks some. Of around 270,000 clones listed, roughly 84% are singletons. This TCR was recovered from a person between 65 and 80 years old with COVID-19, enrolled during active disease. The specimen was peripheral blood. The rearrangement links TRBV10-3 to TRBJ2-7, with TRBD1 matching 9 bases. CDR3 bases: TGTGCCATCAGTGATGGGGGGACAGGGTCTTCCGAGCAGTACTTC. This codes for CAISDGGTGSSEQYF.